The 6 T cell receptor beta chains below were found in one sample sequenced in a study of PD-1 blockade in classical Hodgkin lymphoma. Every patient had relapsed following autologous stem cell transplantation, and cohorts differed in brentuximab vedotin exposure. TCRdb's copy holds only in-frame clones and misses some; the assay was immunoSEQ multiplex PCR. The table shows 90,000 to 95,000 clones, with roughly 89% occurring only once. The material sequenced was peripheral blood mononuclear cells (PBMCs), taken before the second cycle of nivolumab. These receptors originate from a human donor with classical Hodgkin lymphoma.

This clone has only a few counts. V and J are TRBV11-2 and TRBJ2-5, with no clear D. The CDR3 contains 12 residues. CDR1 SGHAT and CDR2 FQNNGV come from the germline V gene. V lost 3 bases and J lost 7, with 9 bases in between. The CDR3 is CASSFVIGTQYF. Here the CDR3 DNA reads TGTGCCAGCAGCTTCGTAATAGGGACCCAGTACTTC.

The J gene is TRBJ2-2, the V gene TRBV4-1, with 7 bases matching TRBD1. Trimming cost V 4 bases and J 0 bases; bases outside gene matches: 5. CDR1 is MGHRA, CDR2 YSYEKL, per germline. CDR3 length: 16 residues. For the CDR3, the DNA is TGCGCCAGCAGCCCTACCAGGGGGACGAACACCGGGGAGCTGTTTTTT. It is translated as CASSPTRGTNTGELFF.

The CDR3 here is CSGLASYEQYF. The CDR3 DNA sequence: TGCAGTGGACTAGCGAGCTACGAGCAGTACTTC. The genes are TRBV20-1 and TRBJ2-7; 8 bases map to TRBD2. The J segment lost 3 bases and the V segment lost 7 bases, leaving 2 bases of the junction unmatched. Germline loops: CDR1 DFQATT, CDR2 SNEGSKA (reference sequence). The CDR3 runs to 11 residues.

This clone was seen only a few times. The chain has TRBV5-1 and TRBJ1-4, with TRBD1 matching over 9 bases. Germline CDR1 reads SGHRS; CDR2 reads YFSETQ. The CDR3 is 17 amino acids. The junction had 12 bases not matched to a gene; V was cut back by 4 bases and J by 5 bases. The DNA for the CDR3 is TGCGCCAGCAGCCCAACAGGGGGCGGTTTGGAAAATGAAAAACTGTTTTTT. This sequence encodes CASSPTGGGLENEKLFF.

The V call is TRBV28, the J call TRBJ1-2; D is uncertain. The CDR3 is made up of 11 amino acids. The V gene lost 6 bases and the J gene lost 2 bases, with 4 bases spanning the gap. The germline gives CDR1 MDHEN, CDR2 SYDVKM. In nucleotides, the CDR3 is TGTGCCAGCAGGGGAAACTATGGCTACACCTTC. Protein sequence: CASRGNYGYTF.

The chain uses TRBV5-4 and TRBJ1-3; a weak D match, TRBD1 (5 bases). V gave up 5 bases and J gave up 0 bases, with 9 bases separating them. Germline V lookup: CDR1 SGHNT, CDR2 YYREEE (reference sequence). This CDR3 spans 14 amino acids. The CDR3 coding sequence is TGTGCCAGCAGTCCCGGGACCTCTGGAAACACCATATATTTT. Protein sequence: CASSPGTSGNTIYF.